The sequence of this TCR beta chain was determined in a study of lymphopenia after photon versus proton radiotherapy. Study outcomes and limitations: Post-nadir TCR diversity decline inversely tracked overall survival among those who died. Under photons, naive T cells and diversity fell while effector/memory populations rose. After lymphocyte nadir, photon-treated repertoires showed oligoclonal expansion, especially CD8+ Temra.

Data came from immunoSEQ multiplex PCR; TCRdb stores just in-frame clones and leaves some out. The repertoire holds about 53,000 clones, with about four fifths as singletons. This clone came up once. What it binds is not known. The CDR3 loop spans 15 amino acids. CDR1 and CDR2 (germline): LNHDA, SQIVND (reference sequence). Trimming pared 6 bases from V and 3 bases from J, leaving 17 bases between. This sequence joins TRBV19 and TRBJ1-2; the D gene is possibly TRBD1 (6 bases). The starting material was peripheral blood, obtained from a patient treated with photon-based radiotherapy. The receptor's source is a man aged 50-59 years with gastric cancer. CDR3 nucleotides: TGTGCCAGTAGCCACCCGTCGGGGGCTGACTATGGCTACACCTTC. This encodes CASSHPSGADYGYTF.